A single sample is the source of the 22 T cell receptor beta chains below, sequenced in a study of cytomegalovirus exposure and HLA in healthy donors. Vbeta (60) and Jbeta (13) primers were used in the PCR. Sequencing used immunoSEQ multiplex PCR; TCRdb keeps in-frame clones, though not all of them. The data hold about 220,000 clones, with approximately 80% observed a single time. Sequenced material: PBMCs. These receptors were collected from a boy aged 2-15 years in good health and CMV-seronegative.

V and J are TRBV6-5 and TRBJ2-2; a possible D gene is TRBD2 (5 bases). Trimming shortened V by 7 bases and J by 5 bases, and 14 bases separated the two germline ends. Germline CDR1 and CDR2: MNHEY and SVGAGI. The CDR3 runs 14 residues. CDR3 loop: CASIGSIVTGELFF. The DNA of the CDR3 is TGTGCCAGCATTGGGAGTATCGTGACCGGGGAGCTGTTTTTT.

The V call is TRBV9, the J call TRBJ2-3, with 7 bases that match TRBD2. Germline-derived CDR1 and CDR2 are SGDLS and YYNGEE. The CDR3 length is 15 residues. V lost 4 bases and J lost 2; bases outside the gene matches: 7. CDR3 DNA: TGTGCCAGCAGCCTGAACGGGAGGACCACAGATACGCAGTATTTT. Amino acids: CASSLNGRTTDTQYF.

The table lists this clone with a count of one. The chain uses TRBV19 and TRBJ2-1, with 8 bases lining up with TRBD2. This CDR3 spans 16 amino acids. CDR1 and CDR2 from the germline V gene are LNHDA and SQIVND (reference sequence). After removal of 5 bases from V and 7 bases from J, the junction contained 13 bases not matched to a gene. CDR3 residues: CASSPPGLAGVNEQFF. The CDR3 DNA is TGTGCCAGTAGTCCCCCGGGGCTAGCGGGTGTTAATGAGCAGTTCTTC.

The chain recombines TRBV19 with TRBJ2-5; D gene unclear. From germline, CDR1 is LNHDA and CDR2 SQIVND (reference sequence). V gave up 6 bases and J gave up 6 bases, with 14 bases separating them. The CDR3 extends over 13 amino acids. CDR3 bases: TGTGCCAGTAGCCCTACGATTGGGCAGACCCAGTACTTC. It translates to CASSPTIGQTQYF. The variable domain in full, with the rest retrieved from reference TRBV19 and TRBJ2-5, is DGGITQSPKYLFRKEGQNVTLSCEQNLNHDAMYWYRQDPGQGLRLIYYSQIVNDFQKGDIAEGYSVSREKKESFPLTVTSAQKNPTAFYLCASSPTIGQTQYFGPGTRLLVL.

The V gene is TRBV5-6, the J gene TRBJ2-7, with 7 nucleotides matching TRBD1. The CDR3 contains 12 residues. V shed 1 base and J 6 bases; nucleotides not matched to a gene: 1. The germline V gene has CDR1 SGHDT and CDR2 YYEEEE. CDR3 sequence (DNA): TGTGCCAGCAGCTTGACAGGGGCCGAGCAGTACTTC. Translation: CASSLTGAEQYF.

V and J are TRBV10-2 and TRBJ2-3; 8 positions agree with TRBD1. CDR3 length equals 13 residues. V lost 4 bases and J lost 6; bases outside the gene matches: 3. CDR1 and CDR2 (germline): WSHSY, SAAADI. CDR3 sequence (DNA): TGCGCCAGCAGTGGCAACAGGGGGGATACGCAGTATTTT. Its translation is CASSGNRGDTQYF.

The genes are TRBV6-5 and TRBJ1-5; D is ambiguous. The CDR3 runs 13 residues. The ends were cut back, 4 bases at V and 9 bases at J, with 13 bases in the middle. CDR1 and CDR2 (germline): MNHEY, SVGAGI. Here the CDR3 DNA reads TGTGCCAGCAGTTTGAGACTTATCGGGCCCCAGCATTTT. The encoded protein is CASSLRLIGPQHF.

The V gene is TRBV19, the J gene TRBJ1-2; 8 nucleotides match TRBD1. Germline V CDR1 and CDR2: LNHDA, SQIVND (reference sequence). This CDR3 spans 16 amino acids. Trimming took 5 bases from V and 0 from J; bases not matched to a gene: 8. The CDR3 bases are TGTGCCAGTAGTGGACGACAGGGGACTTCTAACTATGGCTACACCTTC. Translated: CASSGRQGTSNYGYTF. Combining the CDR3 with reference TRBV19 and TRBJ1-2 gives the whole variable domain DGGITQSPKYLFRKEGQNVTLSCEQNLNHDAMYWYRQDPGQGLRLIYYSQIVNDFQKGDIAEGYSVSREKKESFPLTVTSAQKNPTAFYLCASSGRQGTSNYGYTFGSGTRLTVV.

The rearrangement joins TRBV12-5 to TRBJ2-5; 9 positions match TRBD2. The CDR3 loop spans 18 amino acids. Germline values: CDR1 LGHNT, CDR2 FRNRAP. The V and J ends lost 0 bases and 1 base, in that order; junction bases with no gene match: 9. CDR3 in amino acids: CASGLVPGLAGPQETQYF. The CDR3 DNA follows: TGTGCTAGTGGTTTGGTACCCGGGCTAGCGGGGCCCCAAGAGACCCAGTACTTC.

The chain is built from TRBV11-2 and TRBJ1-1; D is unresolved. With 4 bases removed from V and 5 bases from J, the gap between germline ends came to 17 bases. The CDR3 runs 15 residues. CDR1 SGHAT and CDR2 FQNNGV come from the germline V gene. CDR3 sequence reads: CASSSDRAGSTEAFF. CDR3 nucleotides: TGTGCCAGCAGCTCAGACCGAGCAGGCTCAACTGAAGCTTTCTTT.

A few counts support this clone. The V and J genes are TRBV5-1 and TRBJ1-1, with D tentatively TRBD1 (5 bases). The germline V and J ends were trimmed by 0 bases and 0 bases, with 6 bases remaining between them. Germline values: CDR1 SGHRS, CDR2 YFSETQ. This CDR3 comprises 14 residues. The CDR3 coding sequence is TGCGCCAGCAGCTTGGGGACAATGAACACTGAAGCTTTCTTT. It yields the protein CASSLGTMNTEAFF.

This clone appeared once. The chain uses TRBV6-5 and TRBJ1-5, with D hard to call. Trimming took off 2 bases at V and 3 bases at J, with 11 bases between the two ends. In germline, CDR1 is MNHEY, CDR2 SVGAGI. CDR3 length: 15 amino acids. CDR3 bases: TGTGCCAGCAGTTACCGCGGGCCCCTCAATCAGCCCCAGCATTTT. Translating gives CASSYRGPLNQPQHF.

Here the CDR3 reads CASSVGPWTGWADTEAFF. CDR3 sequence (DNA): TGTGCCAGCAGCGTTGGGCCCTGGACAGGGTGGGCAGACACTGAAGCTTTCTTT. The rearrangement uses TRBV5-6 and TRBJ1-1; 8 bases align to TRBD1. Trimming at V came to 4 bases and at J to 3 bases, leaving 17 bases not matched to a gene. Germline V gives CDR1 SGHDT, CDR2 YYEEEE. This CDR3 contains 18 residues.

CDR3 DNA sequence: TGTGCCAGTAGTCTCCCAGGGGGTGGAAACACCATATATTTT. Translating gives CASSLPGGGNTIYF. The V gene is TRBV19, the J gene TRBJ1-3, with 7 bases that match TRBD1. CDR1 is LNHDA and CDR2 is SQIVND in the germline V gene (reference sequence). Trimming took 5 bases from V and 3 from J; bases not matched to a gene: 4. The CDR3 has 14 amino acids.

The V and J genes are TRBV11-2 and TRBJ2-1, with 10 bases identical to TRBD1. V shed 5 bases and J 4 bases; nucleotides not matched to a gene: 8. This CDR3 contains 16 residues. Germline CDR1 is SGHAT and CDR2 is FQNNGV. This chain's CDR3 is CASSGQGQGLYNEQFF. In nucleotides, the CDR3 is TGTGCCAGCAGCGGACAGGGACAGGGGCTGTACAATGAGCAGTTCTTC.

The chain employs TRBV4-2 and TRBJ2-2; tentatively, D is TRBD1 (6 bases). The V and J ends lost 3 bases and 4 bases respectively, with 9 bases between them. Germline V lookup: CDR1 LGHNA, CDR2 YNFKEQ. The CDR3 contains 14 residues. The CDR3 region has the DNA TGTGCCAGCAGCCATCAGGGGTCCACCGGGGAGCTGTTTTTT. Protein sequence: CASSHQGSTGELFF.

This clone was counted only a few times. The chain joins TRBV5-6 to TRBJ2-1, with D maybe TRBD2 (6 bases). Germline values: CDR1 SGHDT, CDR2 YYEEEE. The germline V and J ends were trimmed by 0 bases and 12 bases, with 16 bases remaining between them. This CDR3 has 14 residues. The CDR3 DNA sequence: TGTGCCAGCAGCTTGGTTACGGGGGAAAAGGTGCAGTTCTTC. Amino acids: CASSLVTGEKVQFF.

The CDR3: CASSLVVGTGRYEQYF. The CDR3 DNA follows: TGTGCCAGCAGCTTAGTCGTGGGCACAGGGCGATACGAGCAGTACTTC. The rearrangement uses TRBV7-6 and TRBJ2-7; D may be TRBD1 (6 bases). CDR1 and CDR2 from the germline V gene are SGHVS and FNYEAQ. Trimming shortened V by 1 base and J by 4 bases, and 17 bases separated the two germline ends. This CDR3 spans 16 amino acids.

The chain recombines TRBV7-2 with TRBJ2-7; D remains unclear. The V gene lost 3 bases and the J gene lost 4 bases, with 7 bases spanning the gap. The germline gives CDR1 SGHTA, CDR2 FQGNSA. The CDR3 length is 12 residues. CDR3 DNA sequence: TGTGCCAGCAGCTTTCACGAGTACGAGCAGTACTTC. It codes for CASSFHEYEQYF.

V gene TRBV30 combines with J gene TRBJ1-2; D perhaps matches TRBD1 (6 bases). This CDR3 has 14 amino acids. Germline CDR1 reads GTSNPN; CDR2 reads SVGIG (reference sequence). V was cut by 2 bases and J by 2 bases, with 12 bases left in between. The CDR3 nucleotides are TGTGCCTGGAGTCCCGCTACAGGGAACTATGGCTACACCTTC. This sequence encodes CAWSPATGNYGYTF.

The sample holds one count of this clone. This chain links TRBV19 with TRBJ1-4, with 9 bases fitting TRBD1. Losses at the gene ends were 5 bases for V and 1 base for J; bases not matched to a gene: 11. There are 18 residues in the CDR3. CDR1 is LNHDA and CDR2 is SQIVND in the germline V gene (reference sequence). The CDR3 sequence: CASSQDRGWTLTNEKLFF. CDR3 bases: TGTGCCAGTAGTCAGGACAGGGGATGGACACTAACTAATGAAAAACTGTTTTTT.

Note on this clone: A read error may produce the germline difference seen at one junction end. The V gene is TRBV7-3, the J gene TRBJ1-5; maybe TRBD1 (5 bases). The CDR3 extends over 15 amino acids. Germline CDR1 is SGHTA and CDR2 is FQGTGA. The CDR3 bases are TGTGCCAGCAGCTTACCTCAGGGTGTCGATCAACCCCAGCATTTT. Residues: CASSLPQGVDQPQHF.